These T cell receptor beta chains were read from a single sample in a study of T cells after yellow fever vaccination. TCRdb reprocessed the 5' RACE reads via MiXCR and lists one record per CDR3 protein. The sample includes hundreds of thousands of distinct CDR3 sequences, around 13% seen only once; the top ten take 2.5% to 4%. Sequencing used CD4+ T cells sorted from PBMCs, obtained 15 days after the yellow fever booster vaccination. The receptors were sampled from a man aged 18 to 29 who received the YFV17D yellow fever vaccine. The conserved cysteine and the conserved F or W are not part of the CDR3 here. Size is omitted from some rows. Given values are once, few, many or a class for expanded clones.

V gene	J gene	clone size	CDR3 length	CDR3 protein
TRBV12-3/TRBV12-4	TRBJ1-3	many	12	ASSLRGAGNTIY
TRBV4-1	TRBJ1-3	-	13	ASSQDGLYGNTIY
TRBV3-1	TRBJ2-3	many	14	ASSFVAGGGTDTQY
TRBV4-2	TRBJ2-3	many	11	ASSQDQGDTQY
TRBV18	TRBJ2-6	-	15	ASSLRDGSSGANVLT
TRBV29-1	TRBJ2-1	few	14	SVEGGQRSSYNEQF
TRBV9	TRBJ2-2	-	12	ATHPGGGTGELF
TRBV19	TRBJ1-6	few	16	ASRASSVRSSYNSPLH
TRBV12-3/TRBV12-4	TRBJ2-3	-	12	ASSLSQSTDTQY
TRBV20-1	TRBJ2-6	-	12	RPDRPTGANVLT
TRBV11-2	TRBJ1-5	-	11	ASSLGGGQPQH
TRBV11-3	TRBJ2-2	once	14	ASSPWTGPHTGELF
TRBV15	TRBJ2-3	few	13	ATSPWQEGTDTQY
TRBV12-3/TRBV12-4	TRBJ1-1	-	10	ASSFRRAEAF
TRBV20-1	TRBJ2-7	-	12	SARHSGGIDEQY
TRBV23-1	TRBJ2-3	many	12	ASSGQGGTDTQY
TRBV7-2	TRBJ2-7	many	11	ASSLAQAGEQY
TRBV28	TRBJ1-2	few	11	ASSRQGKDGYT
TRBV6-5	TRBJ2-6	-	13	ASTPTGVGANVLT
TRBV11-2	TRBJ2-3	many	13	ASSSYRGRADTQY
TRBV28	TRBJ1-2	-	10	ASSLVMEGYT
TRBV5-1	TRBJ1-2	-	10	ASGTDNYGYT
TRBV7-7	TRBJ2-2	few	12	ASSLGWGTGELF
TRBV27	TRBJ2-5	-	11	ASSGRRQETQY
TRBV19	TRBJ2-7	-	14	ASSPHLDGRSYEQY
TRBV30	TRBJ2-5	-	11	AWKLWMRETQY
TRBV18	TRBJ1-1	-	12	ASSPQQRDTEAF
TRBV18	TRBJ2-7	-	15	ASSSGTAEESYYEQY
TRBV20-1	TRBJ2-3	-	13	SARDGAGPTDTQY
TRBV7-9	TRBJ2-5	few	13	ASSLRAGGQETQY
TRBV5-1	TRBJ1-5	-	13	ASSITGRGDQPQH
TRBV18	TRBJ2-5	many	15	ASSRGTSGSSEETQY
TRBV7-8	TRBJ2-5	few	13	ASSLTGRAQETQY
TRBV7-9	TRBJ2-7	-	11	ASSPTPNYEQY
TRBV5-1	TRBJ1-1	few	14	ASSQTGARMNTEAF
TRBV28	TRBJ1-4	few	13	ASSAYSATNEKLF
TRBV5-1	TRBJ2-5	few	12	ASSTDRGEETQY
TRBV7-2	TRBJ2-5	few	13	ASSLAGGREETQY
TRBV28	TRBJ1-5	few	12	ASRYGGDNQPQH
TRBV20-1	TRBJ2-5	-	9	SAEEQETQY
TRBV5-1	TRBJ2-2	many	12	ASSFADPFGELF
TRBV7-2	TRBJ2-2	-	11	ASSNYVAGELF
TRBV7-2	TRBJ2-3	-	12	ASSRIALRDTQY
TRBV11-1	TRBJ1-2	-	13	ASSARSLGNYGYT
TRBV19	TRBJ2-5	-	10	ASSSSSETQY
TRBV7-9	TRBJ2-3	-	14	ASSSSTRLSTDTQY
TRBV7-2	TRBJ2-7	-	13	ASSLVAGASYEQY
TRBV15	TRBJ2-3	once	12	ATSRGQALDTQY
TRBV7-9	TRBJ1-1	-	11	ASKLGGNTEAF
TRBV4-2	TRBJ2-5	-	9	ASGRQETQY
TRBV7-4	TRBJ2-7	few	12	ARTRGKIFREQY
TRBV4-3	TRBJ1-4	-	12	ASSQRRVNEKLF
TRBV6-1	TRBJ1-4	few	12	ASRSGGSNEKLF
TRBV20-1	TRBJ1-5	few	12	SARWDAGRQPQH
TRBV5-1	TRBJ1-1	few	12	ASRATPGDTEAF
TRBV11-1	TRBJ2-3	-	11	ASRAPGGDTQY
TRBV7-2	TRBJ1-5	-	12	ASSLVRVDQPQH
TRBV2	TRBJ2-5	-	10	ASRDRVKTQY
TRBV5-1	TRBJ2-6	-	13	ASSGQGSGANVLT
TRBV7-2	TRBJ1-6	-	10	ASSLDFSPLH